The entry below describes one TCR beta chain. Antigen specificity is unknown. This entry is derived from a study of CD8+ T cells in alopecia areata. Sequencing used cDNA as its template, made by extracting RNA and reverse transcribing it. Profiling relied on immunoSEQ multiplex PCR, and the TCRdb table lists in-frame clones only, not all of them. Of about 110,000 clones listed, 50% to 70% are singletons. Alopecia areata patients provided lesional scalp punch biopsies and peripheral blood, both collected for the study. Whole-study findings and limits: Patients showed less clear TCR sequence sharing than mice, possibly partly because of HLA diversity. Among the cells sequenced in scalp samples are also the resident alphabeta T cells of normal skin. Especially in alopecia totalis/universalis, lesional scalp showed greater clonality than normal scalp did.

The germline gives CDR1 SQVTM, CDR2 ANQGSEA. V trimming: 5 bases; J trimming: 8 bases; junction bases outside the gene matches: 8. The CDR3 is 13 residues long. The source of this sequence is a human donor with alopecia areata. The V and J genes are TRBV29-1 and TRBJ1-2; 10 bases map to TRBD1. Material: NKG2D-low CD8+ T cells sorted from blood. CDR3 in DNA: TGCAGCGTTCCCGGGACAGGGGTTTACGGCTACACCTTC. Protein sequence: CSVPGTGVYGYTF. The variable domain in full, completed from reference TRBV29-1 and TRBJ1-2, reads SAVISQKPSRDICQRGTSLTIQCQVDSQVTMMFWYRQQPGQSLTLIATANQGSEATYESGFVIDKFPISRPNLTFSTLTVSNMSPEDSSIYLCSVPGTGVYGYTFGSGTRLTVV.